The 8 T cell receptor beta chains presented below share a single source sample, sequenced in a study of T cells after posttransplantation cyclophosphamide. Libraries were prepared by immunoSEQ multiplex PCR; TCRdb keeps only in-frame clonotypes and omits some of them. The repertoire holds around 50,000 clones, with roughly nine tenths as singletons. The sequenced sample was PBMCs. Receptors were obtained from a woman aged 45-65 years in good health and a related stem cell transplant donor.

The table lists this clone with a few counts. The J gene is TRBJ1-4, the V gene TRBV10-1, with D possibly matching TRBD1 (5 bases). V was trimmed by 2 bases and J by 3 bases, leaving 13 bases between them. Germline values: CDR1 WNHNN, CDR2 SYGVQD (reference sequence). The CDR3 is made up of 16 amino acids. CDR3 sequence: CASSEPRLGANEKLFF. DNA of the CDR3: TGCGCCAGCAGTGAGCCGAGGTTAGGGGCTAATGAAAAACTGTTTTTT.

The chain couples TRBV11-2 to TRBJ1-3; D is undetermined. Per the germline V gene, CDR1 is SGHAT and CDR2 is FQNNGV. CDR3 length: 16 amino acids. Trimming took off 1 base at V and 0 bases at J, with 10 bases between the two ends. CDR3 residues: CASSLVHRSSGNTIYF. The CDR3 nucleotides are TGTGCCAGCAGCTTAGTCCACCGGAGCTCTGGAAACACCATATATTTT.

The V gene is TRBV29-1, the J gene TRBJ2-1, with D maybe TRBD1 (6 bases). This CDR3 has 17 amino acids. With 6 bases removed from V and 5 bases from J, the gap between germline ends came to 26 bases. The V gene's germline CDR1 is SQVTM and CDR2 ANQGSEA. The CDR3 bases are TGCAGCGTGCAAACGACAGGTCTTATTGCCGGTAACAATGAGCAGTTCTTC. Translated, it gives CSVQTTGLIAGNNEQFF.

The J gene is TRBJ2-1, the V gene TRBV7-9; 12 bases are a match to TRBD2. The ends lost 4 bases at V and 7 bases at J; junction bases unmatched: 8. The CDR3 length is 16 residues. Per the germline V gene, CDR1 is SEHNR and CDR2 is FQNEAQ (reference sequence). The CDR3 DNA follows: TGTGCCAGCAGCTCCACGACTAGCGGGAGAGGTAATGAGCAGTTCTTC. Protein sequence: CASSSTTSGRGNEQFF.

The gene calls are TRBV7-2 and TRBJ1-5, with TRBD1 matching 12 bases. Trimming removed 10 bases from V and 5 bases from J; junction bases left unmatched: 9. CDR1 is SGHTA and CDR2 is FQGNSA in the germline V gene. CDR3 length: 15 amino acids. CDR3 DNA: TGTGCCACCTCGAATCGGGACAGGGGGCATCAGCCCCAGCATTTT. Translated, it gives CATSNRDRGHQPQHF.

The chain employs TRBV2 and TRBJ1-4; D might be TRBD1 (6 bases). Per germline, CDR1 SNHLY and CDR2 FYNNEI. V was clipped by 6 bases and J by 4 bases, with 12 bases between them. There are 14 residues in the CDR3. This chain's CDR3 is CASRVDSHNEKLFF. As DNA, the CDR3 is TGTGCCAGCAGAGTGGACAGCCATAATGAAAAACTGTTTTTT.

The chain employs TRBV6-5 and TRBJ2-7; tentatively, D is TRBD2 (6 bases). V was shortened by 9 bases and J by 6 bases, with 12 bases between the two germline ends. CDR1 and CDR2 (germline): MNHEY, SVGAGI. This CDR3 region has 11 residues. The chain's CDR3 is CARSLAIEQYF. DNA for the CDR3: TGTGCCAGGTCACTAGCAATCGAGCAGTACTTC.

The chain joins TRBV5-1 to TRBJ2-7, with TRBD1 matching 7 bases. The germline gives CDR1 SGHRS, CDR2 YFSETQ. J was trimmed by 0 bases and V by 5 bases; bases with no gene match: 5. This CDR3 region has 14 residues. The CDR3: CASRRGQTSYEQYF. Written as DNA, the CDR3 is TGCGCCAGCAGGAGGGGACAGACCTCCTACGAGCAGTACTTC.